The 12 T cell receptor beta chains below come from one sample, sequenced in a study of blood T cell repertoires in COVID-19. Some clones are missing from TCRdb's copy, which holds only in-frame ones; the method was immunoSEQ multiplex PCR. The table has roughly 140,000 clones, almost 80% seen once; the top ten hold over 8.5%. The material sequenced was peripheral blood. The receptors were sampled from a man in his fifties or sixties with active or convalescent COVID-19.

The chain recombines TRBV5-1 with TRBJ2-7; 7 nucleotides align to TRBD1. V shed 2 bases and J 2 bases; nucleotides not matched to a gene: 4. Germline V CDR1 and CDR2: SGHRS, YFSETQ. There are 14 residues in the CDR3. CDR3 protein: CASSLGTEPYEQYF. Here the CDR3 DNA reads TGCGCCAGCAGCTTAGGGACAGAGCCCTACGAGCAGTACTTC.

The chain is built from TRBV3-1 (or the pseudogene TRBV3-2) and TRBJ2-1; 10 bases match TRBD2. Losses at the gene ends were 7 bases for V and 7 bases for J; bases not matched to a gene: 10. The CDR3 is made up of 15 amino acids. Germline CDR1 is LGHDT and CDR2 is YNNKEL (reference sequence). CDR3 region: CASIDSGRERNEQFF. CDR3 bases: TGTGCCAGCATCGACAGCGGGAGGGAGAGGAATGAGCAGTTCTTC.

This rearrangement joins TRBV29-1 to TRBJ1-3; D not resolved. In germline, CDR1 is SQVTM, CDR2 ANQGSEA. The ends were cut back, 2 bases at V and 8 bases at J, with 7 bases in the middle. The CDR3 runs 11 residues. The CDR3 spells CSVEPSDTIYF. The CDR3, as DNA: TGCAGCGTTGAACCATCGGACACCATATATTTT.

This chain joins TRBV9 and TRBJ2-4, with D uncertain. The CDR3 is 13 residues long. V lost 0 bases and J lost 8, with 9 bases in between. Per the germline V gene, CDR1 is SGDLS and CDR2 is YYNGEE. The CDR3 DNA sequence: TGTGCCAGCAGCGTAGATGGCAGTGACATTCAGTACTTC. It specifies CASSVDGSDIQYF.

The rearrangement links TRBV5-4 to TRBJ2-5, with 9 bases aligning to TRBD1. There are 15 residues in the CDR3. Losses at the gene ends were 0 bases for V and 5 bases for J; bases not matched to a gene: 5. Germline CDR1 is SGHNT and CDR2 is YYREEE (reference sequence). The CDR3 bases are TGTGCCAGCAGCTTGGTACAGGGGGCAGGGGAGACCCAGTACTTC. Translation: CASSLVQGAGETQYF.

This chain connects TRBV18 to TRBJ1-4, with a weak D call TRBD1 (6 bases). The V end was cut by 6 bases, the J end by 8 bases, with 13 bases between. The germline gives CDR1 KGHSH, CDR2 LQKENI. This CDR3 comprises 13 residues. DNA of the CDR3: TGTGCCAGCTCTCTCGTCCAGGGGGAAAAACTGTTTTTT. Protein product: CASSLVQGEKLFF.

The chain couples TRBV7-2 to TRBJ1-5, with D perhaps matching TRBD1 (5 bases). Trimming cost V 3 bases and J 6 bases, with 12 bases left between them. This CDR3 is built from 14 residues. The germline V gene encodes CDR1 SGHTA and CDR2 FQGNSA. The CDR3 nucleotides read TGTGCCAGCAGCTTTCCAGGGTCGTCTCAGCCCCAGCATTTT. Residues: CASSFPGSSQPQHF.

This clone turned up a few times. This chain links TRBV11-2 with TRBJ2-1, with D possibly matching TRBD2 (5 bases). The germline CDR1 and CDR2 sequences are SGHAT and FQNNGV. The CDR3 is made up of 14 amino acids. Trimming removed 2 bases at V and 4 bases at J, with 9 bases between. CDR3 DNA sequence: TGTGCCAGCAGCTTAACGGGAATTTACAATGAGCAGTTCTTC. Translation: CASSLTGIYNEQFF.

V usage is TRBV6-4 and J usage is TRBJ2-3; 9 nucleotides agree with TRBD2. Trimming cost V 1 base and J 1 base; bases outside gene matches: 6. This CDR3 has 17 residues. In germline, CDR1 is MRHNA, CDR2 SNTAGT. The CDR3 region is CASSDLAGVFRTDTQYF. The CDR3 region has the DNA TGTGCCAGCAGTGACTTAGCGGGAGTATTCCGCACAGATACGCAGTATTTT.

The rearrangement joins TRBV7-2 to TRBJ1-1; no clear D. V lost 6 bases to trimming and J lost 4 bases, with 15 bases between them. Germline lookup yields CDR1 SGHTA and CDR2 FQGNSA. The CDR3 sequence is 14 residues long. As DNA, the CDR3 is TGTGCCAGCAGGTCCAGATTGGCAGGCACTGAAGCTTTCTTT. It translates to CASRSRLAGTEAFF.

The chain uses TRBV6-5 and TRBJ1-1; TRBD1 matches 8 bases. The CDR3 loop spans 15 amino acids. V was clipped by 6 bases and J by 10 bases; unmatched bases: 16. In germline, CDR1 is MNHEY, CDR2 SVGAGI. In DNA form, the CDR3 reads TGTGCCAGCAGCGGCCTTTGGCAGGGGGCATGGAGAGCTTTCTTT. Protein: CASSGLWQGAWRAFF.

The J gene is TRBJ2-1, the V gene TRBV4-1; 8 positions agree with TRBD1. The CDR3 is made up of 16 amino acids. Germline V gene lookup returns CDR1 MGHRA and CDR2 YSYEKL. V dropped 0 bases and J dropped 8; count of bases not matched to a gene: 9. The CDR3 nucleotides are TGCGCCAGCAGCCAAGACTCCGGGACAGGTCATGATGAGCAGTTCTTC. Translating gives CASSQDSGTGHDEQFF.